Listed here are 27 T cell receptor beta chains from one sample, sequenced in a study of T cells after yellow fever vaccination. TCRdb re-called the 5' RACE reads with MiXCR, one entry per CDR3 protein. The sample consists of hundreds of thousands of distinct CDR3 sequences, around 3.9% of them appearing once. Sequenced material: PBMCs, taken on the day of the yellow fever booster vaccination. The receptor set was obtained from a man younger than 35 who received the YFV17D yellow fever vaccine.

This clonotype has a count of ten or more. The chain carries TRBV5-6 and TRBJ2-7, with unresolved D. V lost 0 bases and J lost 5, with 12 bases in between. CDR1 and CDR2 (germline): SGHDT, YYEEEE. The CDR3 length is 14 residues. CDR3 protein: CASSLGPGSDEQYV. As DNA, the CDR3 is TGTGCCAGCAGCTTGGGGCCCGGGTCGGACGAGCAGTACGTC.

This clonotype was recorded many times. The rearrangement uses TRBV13 and TRBJ2-2; D remains ambiguous. The CDR3 is made up of 15 amino acids. Trimming cost V 1 base and J 1 base, with 7 bases left between them. CDR1 PRHDT and CDR2 FYEKMQ come from the germline V gene (reference sequence). This CDR3 reads CASSLVGRNTGELFF. The CDR3 bases are TGTGCCAGCAGCTTAGTGGGTCGGAACACCGGGGAGCTGTTTTTT.

This clonotype was counted at least ten times. The chain carries TRBV20-1 and TRBJ2-5, with D uncertain. The germline V gene has CDR1 DFQATT and CDR2 SNEGSKA (reference sequence). Trimming removed 3 bases from V and 5 bases from J, with 10 bases in between. This CDR3 is built from 12 residues. This CDR3 is CSASHRWETQYF. As DNA, the CDR3 is TGCAGTGCTAGCCATCGTTGGGAGACCCAGTACTTC.

This clonotype was counted many times. This chain links TRBV5-5 with TRBJ2-1; D unresolved. Trimming took 0 bases from V and 8 from J, leaving 15 bases between them. Germline CDR1 and CDR2: SGHKS and YYEKEE (reference sequence). The CDR3 spans 15 residues. This chain's CDR3 is CASSLAAGPTDEQFF. CDR3 coding DNA: TGTGCCAGCAGCTTGGCCGCCGGTCCTACGGATGAGCAGTTCTTC.

Relative to its sample, this clonotype is medium-sized. The chain combines TRBV20-1 with TRBJ2-7, with TRBD1 as a possible D gene (5 bases). CDR1 and CDR2 (germline): DFQATT, SNEGSKA (reference sequence). The CDR3 spans 14 residues. Between the trimmed V and J ends, which lost 1 base and 0 bases, there was a span of 10 bases. The CDR3 DNA reads as TGCAGTGCTAGAGGTGGAGACAGCTCCTACGAGCAGTACGTC. Residues: CSARGGDSSYEQYV.

V usage is TRBV15 and J usage is TRBJ2-3, with D perhaps matching TRBD1 (8 bases). V was clipped by 0 bases and J by 5 bases, with 15 bases between them. CDR3 length equals 16 residues. CDR1 LNHNV and CDR2 YYDKDF come from the germline V gene (reference sequence). The CDR3 spells CATSREPTGGGDTQYF. The CDR3 DNA is TGTGCCACCAGCAGAGAGCCAACAGGGGGGGGAGATACGCAGTATTTT.

The rearrangement joins TRBV7-6 to TRBJ2-3; D gene ambiguous. There are 16 residues in the CDR3. Germline CDR1 is SGHVS and CDR2 is FNYEAQ. Trimming took off 2 bases at V and 5 bases at J, with 17 bases between the two ends. DNA of the CDR3: TGTGCCAGCAGCTTATCCCATGGGCGTGCCGGAGATACGCAGTATTTT. It yields the protein CASSLSHGRAGDTQYF.

The chain carries TRBV3-1 and TRBJ2-3; the D gene is possibly TRBD1 (6 bases). Germline loops: CDR1 LGHDT, CDR2 YNNKEL (reference sequence). The V end was cut by 2 bases, the J end by 3 bases, with 12 bases between. The CDR3 sequence is 15 residues long. The DNA for the CDR3 is TGTGCCAGCAGCCAACTGGGGGCGCGGACAGATACGCAGTATTTT. Residues: CASSQLGARTDTQYF.

This clonotype showed up many times. The rearrangement links TRBV6-2 or TRBV6-3 to TRBJ2-1; D remains ambiguous. Trimming left V 5 bases short and J 0 bases short, with 11 bases between. The CDR3 is 15 residues long. The germline V gene encodes CDR1 MNHEY and CDR2 SVGEGT. The CDR3 sequence: CASSPSMSSYNEQFF. The CDR3 nucleotides are TGTGCCAGCAGTCCAAGTATGAGCTCCTACAATGAGCAGTTCTTC.

This clonotype was picked up many times. The chain couples TRBV20-1 to TRBJ2-3, with TRBD1 matching 8 bases. Germline values: CDR1 DFQATT, CDR2 SNEGSKA (reference sequence). This CDR3 region has 13 residues. Trimming took 3 bases from V and 4 from J; bases not matched to a gene: 3. The CDR3 DNA reads as TGCAGTGCTAGGGCAGGGGGCCCAGATACGCAGTATTTT. It yields the protein CSARAGGPDTQYF.

V gene TRBV6-2 or TRBV6-3 combines with J gene TRBJ2-7; TRBD2 aligns across 13 bases. CDR3 length: 14 amino acids. The J segment lost 5 bases and the V segment lost 2 bases, leaving 0 bases of the junction unmatched. Germline V gene data show CDR1 as MNHEY and CDR2 as SVGEGT. CDR3 coding DNA: TGTGCCAGCAGTTACGGACTAGCGGGGGACGAGCAGTACTTC. Translation gives CASSYGLAGDEQYF.

The gene calls are TRBV21-1 and TRBJ1-3; TRBD1 is the table's D call and was not checked against the DNA. TRBV21-1 is shown as a pseudogene. The CDR3 is made up of 15 amino acids. The CDR3 DNA reads TGTGCCAGCAGCTTCCGCTCCGGGGCTGGAAACACCATATATTTT. Translation gives CASSFRSGAGNTIYF.

This chain joins TRBV6-5 and TRBJ1-5, with D hard to call. Germline values: CDR1 MNHEY, CDR2 SVGAGI. The ends were cut back, 4 bases at V and 3 bases at J, with 19 bases in the middle. The CDR3 is made up of 17 amino acids. DNA for the CDR3: TGTGCCAGCAGTTCCCACCATCGCGCATTCTCCAATCAGCCCCAGCATTTT. Translation: CASSSHHRAFSNQPQHF.

This clonotype was detected only a few times. The chain couples TRBV7-9 to TRBJ2-3, with 9 bases that match TRBD2. This CDR3 is built from 17 residues. Per the germline V gene, CDR1 is SEHNR and CDR2 is FQNEAQ (reference sequence). Losses at the gene ends were 8 bases for V and 0 bases for J; bases not matched to a gene: 12. CDR3 DNA: TGTGCCAGCCGTTCAACTAGCGGGTTTACTAGCACAGATACGCAGTATTTT. Translation: CASRSTSGFTSTDTQYF.

Many counts were recorded for this clonotype. This chain links TRBV9 with TRBJ2-2; 7 nucleotides match TRBD2. This CDR3 comprises 16 residues. Germline trimming cut 3 bases from V and 6 bases from J; bases unmatched to any gene: 11. In germline, CDR1 is SGDLS, CDR2 YYNGEE. The DNA of the CDR3 is TGTGCCAGCAGCGCCCAACTAGCGCCGGGGGCCGGGGAGCTGTTTTTT. This sequence encodes CASSAQLAPGAGELFF.

This clonotype was recorded many times. The gene calls are TRBV5-1 and TRBJ2-2; TRBD2 is a possible D gene (6 bases). The CDR3 is made up of 14 amino acids. The V end lost 2 bases, the J end lost 7 bases, and 12 bases lay between the germline ends. Germline V CDR1 and CDR2: SGHRS, YFSETQ. CDR3 nucleotides: TGCGCCAGCAGCTTTGGCAGGGAGGACGGGGAGCTGTTTTTT. Amino acid sequence: CASSFGREDGELFF.

This clonotype was seen at least ten times. The chain has TRBV5-4 and TRBJ2-7; D is unresolved. V lost 4 bases and J 1 base, leaving 9 bases between the germline ends. CDR3 length: 13 amino acids. Germline-derived CDR1 and CDR2 are SGHNT and YYREEE (reference sequence). The CDR3 DNA reads TGTGCCAGCAGCGCACCGAGGTCCTACGAGCAGTACTTC. This codes for CASSAPRSYEQYF.

This clonotype came up many times. The chain joins TRBV6-2 or TRBV6-3 to TRBJ2-4; TRBD2 agrees at 11 bases. From germline, CDR1 is MNHEY and CDR2 SVGEGT. CDR3 length equals 16 residues. J lost 12 bases, V lost 2 bases, and 12 bases had no gene match. The CDR3 region has the DNA TGTGCCAGCAGTTACCTGGGGCTAGCGGGGGGACATCATCAGTACTTC. Translation gives CASSYLGLAGGHHQYF.

In its sample, this clonotype was seen a few times. The genes are TRBV9 and TRBJ2-3; D tentatively fits TRBD1 or TRBD2 (6 bases each). CDR3 length equals 14 residues. The germline gives CDR1 SGDLS, CDR2 YYNGEE. Trimming shortened V by 4 bases and J by 4 bases, and 13 bases separated the two germline ends. The CDR3 reads CASSPEGGADTQYF. The CDR3 region has the DNA TGTGCCAGCAGCCCTGAGGGGGGTGCAGATACGCAGTATTTT.

This clonotype has more than one count but fewer than ten. J is TRBJ1-2 and V is TRBV5-1; D perhaps matches TRBD1 (5 bases). From germline, CDR1 is SGHRS and CDR2 YFSETQ. CDR3 size: 16 residues. V gave up 2 bases and J gave up 0 bases, with 14 bases separating them. CDR3 sequence: CASSFPTGLPNYGYTF. Written as DNA, the CDR3 is TGCGCCAGCAGCTTCCCTACAGGCCTGCCTAACTATGGCTACACCTTC.

This clonotype was picked up many times. V and J are TRBV4-1 and TRBJ2-1; no definite D call. CDR1 and CDR2 (germline): MGHRA, YSYEKL. This CDR3 comprises 13 residues. Trimming stripped 5 bases from V and 6 bases from J, with 11 bases between. The CDR3 reads CASSSTPPNEQFF. CDR3 nucleotides: TGCGCCAGCAGCTCAACTCCACCCAATGAGCAGTTCTTC.

This rearrangement joins TRBV9 to TRBJ1-1; weak D call: TRBD1 (5 bases). Germline values: CDR1 SGDLS, CDR2 YYNGEE. With 4 bases removed from V and 3 bases from J, the gap between germline ends came to 16 bases. CDR3 size: 15 residues. CDR3 sequence reads: CASSPPGGRDTEAFF. The DNA of the CDR3 is TGTGCCAGCAGCCCTCCGGGGGGTAGGGACACTGAAGCTTTCTTT.

This clonotype appeared many times. This sequence joins TRBV6-5 and TRBJ1-1; TRBD1 agrees at 7 bases. The germline V gene has CDR1 MNHEY and CDR2 SVGAGI. V gave up 5 bases and J gave up 1 base; unmatched junction bases: 4. The CDR3 is made up of 14 amino acids. DNA of the CDR3: TGTGCCAGCAGTAGACAGGGTCCGAACACTGAAGCTTTCTTT. This encodes CASSRQGPNTEAFF.

There are many counts of this clonotype. The rearrangement joins TRBV25-1 to TRBJ2-3; 7 bases align to TRBD1. Unmatched junction bases numbered 12, after V lost 8 bases and J lost 7 bases. The CDR3 length is 14 residues. Germline assignment: CDR1 MGHDK and CDR2 SYGVNS. In nucleotides, the CDR3 is TGTGCCAGCGCCGACGGGACAGCCACCAATACGCAGTATTTT. It yields the protein CASADGTATNTQYF.

The sample holds many counts of this clonotype. This chain uses TRBV5-1 with TRBJ2-7; the D gene is possibly TRBD2 (6 bases). Trimming stripped 5 bases from V and 6 bases from J, with 12 bases between. The CDR3 has 12 residues. Germline V lookup: CDR1 SGHRS, CDR2 YFSETQ. The DNA for the CDR3 is TGCGCCAGCAGACTCGGGGGTGGCGAGCAGTACTTC. Its translation: CASRLGGGEQYF.

Ten or more counts support this clonotype. The genes are TRBV5-4 and TRBJ2-1; TRBD2 aligns across 10 bases. The CDR3 consists of 15 residues. Germline trimming cut 5 bases from V and 4 bases from J; bases unmatched to any gene: 6. Germline V gene data show CDR1 as SGHNT and CDR2 as YYREEE (reference sequence). CDR3 DNA sequence: TGTGCCAGCAGTTCCAGCGGGGGGGAGTACAATGAGCAGTTCTTC. Protein product: CASSSSGGEYNEQFF.

The V call is TRBV4-3, the J call TRBJ2-1, with 12 nucleotides matching TRBD1. J lost 8 bases, V lost 0 bases, and 5 bases had no gene match. The length of the CDR3 is 16 residues. Looked up from germline, CDR1 is LGHNA and CDR2 is YSLEER. The CDR3 DNA reads TGCGCCAGCAGCCAAGATCCGGGACAGGGGGCAGATGAGCAGTTCTTC. Translated: CASSQDPGQGADEQFF.